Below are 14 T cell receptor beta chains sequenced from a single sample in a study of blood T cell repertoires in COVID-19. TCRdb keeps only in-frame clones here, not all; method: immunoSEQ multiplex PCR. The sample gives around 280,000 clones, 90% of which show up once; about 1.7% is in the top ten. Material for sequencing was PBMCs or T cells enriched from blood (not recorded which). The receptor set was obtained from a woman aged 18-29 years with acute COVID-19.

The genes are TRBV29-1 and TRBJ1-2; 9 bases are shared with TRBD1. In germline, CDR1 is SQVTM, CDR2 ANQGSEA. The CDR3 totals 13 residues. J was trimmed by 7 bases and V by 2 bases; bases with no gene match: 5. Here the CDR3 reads CSVELGTGLGYTF. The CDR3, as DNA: TGCAGCGTTGAATTAGGGACAGGGCTTGGCTACACCTTC.

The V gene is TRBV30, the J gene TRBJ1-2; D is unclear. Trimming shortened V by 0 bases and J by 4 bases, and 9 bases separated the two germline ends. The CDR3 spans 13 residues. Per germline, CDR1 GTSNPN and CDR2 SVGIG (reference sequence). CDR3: CAWSVRYSYGYTF. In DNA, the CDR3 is TGTGCCTGGAGTGTTCGGTATAGCTATGGCTACACCTTC.

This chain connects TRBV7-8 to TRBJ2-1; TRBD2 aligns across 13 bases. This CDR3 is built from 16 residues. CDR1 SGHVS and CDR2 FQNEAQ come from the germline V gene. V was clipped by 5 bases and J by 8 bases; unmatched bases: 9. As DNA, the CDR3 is TGTGCCAGCAGCACCAGGACTAGCGGGAGTGGTCATGAGCAGTTCTTC. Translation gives CASSTRTSGSGHEQFF.

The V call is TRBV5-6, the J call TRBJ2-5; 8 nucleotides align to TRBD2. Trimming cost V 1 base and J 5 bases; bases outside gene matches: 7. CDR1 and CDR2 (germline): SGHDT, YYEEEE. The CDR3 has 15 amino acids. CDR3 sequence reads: CASSLIPGGGETQYF. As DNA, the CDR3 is TGTGCCAGCAGCTTGATTCCGGGAGGGGGGGAGACCCAGTACTTC.

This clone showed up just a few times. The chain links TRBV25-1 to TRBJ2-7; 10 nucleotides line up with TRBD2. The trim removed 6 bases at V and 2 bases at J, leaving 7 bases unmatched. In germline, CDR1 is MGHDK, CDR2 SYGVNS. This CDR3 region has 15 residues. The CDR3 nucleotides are TGTGCCAGCAGGGGACTAGCGAGGTCAGCCTACGAGCAGTACTTC. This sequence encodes CASRGLARSAYEQYF.

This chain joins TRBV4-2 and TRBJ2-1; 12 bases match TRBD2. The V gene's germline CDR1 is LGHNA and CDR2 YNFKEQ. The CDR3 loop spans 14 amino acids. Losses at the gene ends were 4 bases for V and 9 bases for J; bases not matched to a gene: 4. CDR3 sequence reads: CASSPLAGGLEQFF. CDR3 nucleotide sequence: TGTGCCAGCAGCCCACTAGCGGGAGGCCTTGAGCAGTTCTTC.

The CDR3 here is CATSEGPGTAGTGELFF. CDR3 in DNA: TGTGCCACCAGTGAGGGACCCGGGACAGCGGGCACCGGGGAGCTGTTTTTT. The chain combines TRBV24-1 with TRBJ2-2, with D possibly TRBD1 on 7 matching bases. The germline V and J ends were trimmed by 4 bases and 4 bases, with 18 bases remaining between them. Looked up from germline, CDR1 is KGHDR and CDR2 is SFDVKD. The CDR3 spans 17 residues.

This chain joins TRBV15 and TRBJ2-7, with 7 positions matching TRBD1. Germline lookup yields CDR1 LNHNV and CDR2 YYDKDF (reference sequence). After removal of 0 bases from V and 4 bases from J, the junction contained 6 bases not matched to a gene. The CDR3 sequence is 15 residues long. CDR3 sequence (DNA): TGTGCCACCAGCAGAGATCAGAACAGGGGTTACGAGCAGTACTTC. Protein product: CATSRDQNRGYEQYF.

CDR3 DNA: TGTGCCAGCAGTGAAGGGGACACATACACCGGGGAGCTGTTTTTT. Its protein is CASSEGDTYTGELFF. This chain links TRBV27 with TRBJ2-2; TRBD1 might be the D (6 bases). The CDR3 is made up of 15 amino acids. V was clipped by 5 bases and J by 3 bases, with 13 bases between them. Germline assignment: CDR1 MNHEY and CDR2 SMNVEV (reference sequence).

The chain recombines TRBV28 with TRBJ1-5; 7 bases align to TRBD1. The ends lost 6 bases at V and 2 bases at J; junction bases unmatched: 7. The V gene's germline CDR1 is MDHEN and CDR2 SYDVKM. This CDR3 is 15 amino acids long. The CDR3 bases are TGTGCCAGCAGCTTAAACGACAGGGGCAATCAGCCCCAGCATTTT. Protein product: CASSLNDRGNQPQHF.

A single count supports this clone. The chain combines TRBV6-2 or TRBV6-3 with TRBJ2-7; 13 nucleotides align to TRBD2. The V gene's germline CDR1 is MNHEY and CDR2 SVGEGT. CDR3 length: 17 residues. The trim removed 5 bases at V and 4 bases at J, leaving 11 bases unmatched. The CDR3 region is CASSPRTSGRGRYEQYF. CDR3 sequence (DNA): TGTGCCAGCAGTCCCCGGACTAGCGGGAGAGGGAGGTACGAGCAGTACTTC.

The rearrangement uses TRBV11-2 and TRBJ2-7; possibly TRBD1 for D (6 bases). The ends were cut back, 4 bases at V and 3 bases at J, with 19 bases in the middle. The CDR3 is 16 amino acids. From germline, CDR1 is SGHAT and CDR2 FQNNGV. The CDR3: CASSYRHQGSDYEQYF. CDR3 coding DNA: TGTGCCAGCAGCTACCGACACCAGGGGTCGGACTACGAGCAGTACTTC.

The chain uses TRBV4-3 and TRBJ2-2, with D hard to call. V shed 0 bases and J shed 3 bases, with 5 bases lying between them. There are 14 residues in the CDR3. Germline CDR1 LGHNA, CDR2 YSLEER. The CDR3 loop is CASSQDRDTGELFF. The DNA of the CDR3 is TGCGCCAGCAGCCAAGATCGGGACACCGGGGAGCTGTTTTTT.

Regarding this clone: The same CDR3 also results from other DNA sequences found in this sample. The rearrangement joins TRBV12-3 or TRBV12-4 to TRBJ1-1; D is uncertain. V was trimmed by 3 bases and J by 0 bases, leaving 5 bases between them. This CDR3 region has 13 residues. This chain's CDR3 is CASSLQVNTEAFF. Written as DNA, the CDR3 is TGTGCCAGCAGTTTGCAGGTGAACACTGAAGCTTTCTTT.